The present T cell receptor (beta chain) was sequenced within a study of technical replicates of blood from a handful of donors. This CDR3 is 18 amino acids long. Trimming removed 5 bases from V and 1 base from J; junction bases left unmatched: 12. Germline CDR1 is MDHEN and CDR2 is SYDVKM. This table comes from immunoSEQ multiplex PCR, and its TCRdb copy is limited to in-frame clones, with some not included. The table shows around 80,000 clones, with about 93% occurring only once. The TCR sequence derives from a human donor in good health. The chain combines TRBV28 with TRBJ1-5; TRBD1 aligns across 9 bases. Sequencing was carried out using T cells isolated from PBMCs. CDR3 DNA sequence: TGTGCCAGCAGTCTCGGGACAGGGTTGTTCTTGAGCAATCAGCCCCAGCATTTT. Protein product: CASSLGTGLFLSNQPQHF.